These 23 T cell receptor beta chains were sequenced from one sample in a study of response to subunit inactivated influenza vaccine. Each CDR3 protein gets one entry after TCRdb re-called the RT-PCR reads with MiXCR. Counted here are about 780,000 distinct CDR3 sequences, roughly 18% occurring once; the ten biggest clones make up roughly 10%. Source: PBMCs from blood, taken 5 to 6 days after vaccination. These receptors were collected from a man in his forties or fifties who received an inactivated influenza vaccine.

The chain combines TRBV10-3 with TRBJ2-3, with D possibly TRBD2 on 6 matching bases. V dropped 3 bases and J dropped 10 bases, with 23 bases sitting between them. This CDR3 region has 16 residues. CDR1 ENHRY and CDR2 SYGVKD come from the germline V gene. CDR3 nucleotide sequence: TGTGCCATCAGTGAAACTCCCAGGGAGGCCCCTCGGGCGCAGTATTTT. This gives the protein CAISETPREAPRAQYF.

This sequence joins TRBV6-2 or TRBV6-3 and TRBJ2-1, with TRBD2 as a possible D gene (6 bases). Germline lookup yields CDR1 MNHEY and CDR2 SVGEGT. Trimming pared 0 bases from V and 7 bases from J, leaving 22 bases between. The CDR3 covers 18 residues. Written as DNA, the CDR3 is TGTGCCAGCAGTTACTCCACATTTATCCGGGACTGGGGGAATGAGCAGTTCTTC. It codes for CASSYSTFIRDWGNEQFF.

CDR3 amino acids: CASSLSLAGASTDTQYF. The CDR3 DNA reads as TGTGCCAGCAGCCTCAGTTTAGCGGGGGCAAGCACAGATACGCAGTATTTT. The gene calls are TRBV11-2 and TRBJ2-3; TRBD2 matches 9 bases. Germline V CDR1 and CDR2: SGHAT, FQNNGV. This CDR3 has 17 amino acids. The V and J ends lost 5 bases and 0 bases, in that order; junction bases with no gene match: 9.

Only a few counts were recorded for this clonotype. V usage is TRBV9 and J usage is TRBJ1-1; 10 nucleotides match TRBD1. The trim removed 4 bases at V and 5 bases at J, leaving 8 bases unmatched. Per germline, CDR1 SGDLS and CDR2 YYNGEE. The CDR3 loop spans 15 amino acids. The CDR3 DNA reads as TGTGCCAGCAGCCCCCGGACAGGGGGATTTACTGAAGCTTTCTTT. The encoded protein is CASSPRTGGFTEAFF.

The chain links TRBV7-2 to TRBJ1-5, with a possible D match to TRBD1 (5 bases). Germline V gene data show CDR1 as SGHTA and CDR2 as FQGNSA. V shed 5 bases and J shed 9 bases, with 23 bases lying between them. The CDR3 loop spans 16 amino acids. The CDR3 coding sequence is TGTGCCAGCAGCGTAGGGGCCGGGACGCGCACCGGGCCCCAGCATTTT. As protein: CASSVGAGTRTGPQHF.

The chain joins TRBV6-1 to TRBJ2-2; possibly TRBD1 for D (5 bases). This CDR3 has 12 amino acids. Trimming removed 6 bases from V and 6 bases from J, with 8 bases in between. Per the germline V gene, CDR1 is MNHNS and CDR2 is SASEGT. The CDR3 loop is CASRARAGELFF. As DNA, the CDR3 is TGTGCCAGCAGGGCCAGGGCCGGGGAGCTGTTTTTT.

This clonotype came up many times. The chain combines TRBV12-3 or TRBV12-4 with TRBJ2-1; TRBD2 matches at 12 bases. The CDR3 spans 14 residues. V dropped 6 bases and J dropped 7; count of bases not matched to a gene: 4. The CDR3 region has the DNA TGTGCCAGCAGCCGGACTAGCGGGATAAATGAGCAGTTCTTC. It encodes CASSRTSGINEQFF.

This clonotype was counted many times. CDR3 region: CSVSGGWYQETQYF. The CDR3 DNA is TGCAGTGTTAGCGGGGGATGGTACCAAGAGACCCAGTACTTC. The rearrangement joins TRBV20-1 to TRBJ2-5, with 9 bases aligning to TRBD2. The germline CDR1 and CDR2 sequences are DFQATT and SNEGSKA (reference sequence). The V segment lost 7 bases and the J segment 0 bases; nucleotides outside the gene matches: 6. This CDR3 comprises 14 residues.

The chain is built from TRBV6-2 or TRBV6-3 and TRBJ1-2, with D tentatively TRBD1 (6 bases). Between the trimmed V and J ends, which lost 5 bases and 4 bases, there was a span of 14 bases. From germline, CDR1 is MNHEY and CDR2 SVGEGT. This CDR3 is 14 amino acids long. The CDR3 sequence: CASSKPGQVYGYTF. The CDR3 region has the DNA TGTGCCAGCAGTAAACCGGGACAAGTCTATGGCTACACCTTC.

The table lists this clonotype with a few counts. The rearrangement joins TRBV28 to TRBJ1-2; D remains ambiguous. CDR1 MDHEN and CDR2 SYDVKM come from the germline V gene. Between the trimmed V and J ends, which lost 2 bases and 7 bases, there was a span of 11 bases. The CDR3 is 13 residues long. CDR3 amino acids: CASSLNNGVGYTF. CDR3 bases: TGTGCCAGCAGTTTAAACAATGGAGTTGGCTACACCTTC.

This clonotype occurred many times. This chain joins TRBV29-1 and TRBJ2-7; 9 bases map to TRBD1. This CDR3 comprises 13 residues. Per the germline V gene, CDR1 is SQVTM and CDR2 is ANQGSEA. Trimming removed 2 bases from V and 6 bases from J; junction bases left unmatched: 5. The CDR3 protein is CSVEIGQGREQYF. The CDR3 DNA follows: TGCAGCGTTGAAATAGGACAGGGGCGCGAGCAGTACTTC.

This clonotype was found a few times. The chain employs TRBV5-5 and TRBJ2-7; no clear D gene. V was clipped by 1 base and J by 6 bases, with 20 bases between them. Germline V CDR1 and CDR2: SGHKS, YYEKEE (reference sequence). The CDR3 has 16 residues. The CDR3 sequence is CASSLKGHDTLREQYF. The CDR3, as DNA: TGTGCCAGCAGCTTGAAGGGTCACGACACGCTGCGCGAGCAGTACTTC. The variable domain in full, with the rest retrieved from reference TRBV5-5 and TRBJ2-7, is DAGVTQSPTHLIKTRGQQVTLRCSPISGHKSVSWYQQVLGQGPQFIFQYYEKEERGRGNFPDRFSARQFPNYSSELNVNALLLGDSALYLCASSLKGHDTLREQYFGPGTRLTVT.

This clonotype has more than one count but fewer than ten. J is TRBJ1-5 and V is TRBV6-1, with 7 bases identical to TRBD1. This CDR3 is built from 16 residues. CDR1 MNHNS and CDR2 SASEGT come from the germline V gene. J gave up 0 bases and V 5 bases, and 7 bases lay outside the gene matches. The CDR3 nucleotides read TGTGCCAGCAGTAAATACAGGGGACCTAGCAATCAGCCCCAGCATTTT. It encodes CASSKYRGPSNQPQHF.

The chain joins TRBV27 to TRBJ2-3; D not resolved. Trimming took 1 base from V and 5 from J, leaving 13 bases between them. The CDR3 totals 15 residues. The germline gives CDR1 MNHEY, CDR2 SMNVEV (reference sequence). CDR3 DNA sequence: TGTGCCAGCAGTTTATATGCAAGTCCGGGAGATACGCAGTATTTT. It is translated as CASSLYASPGDTQYF.

This clonotype was counted only a few times. The chain is built from TRBV7-9 and TRBJ1-6; TRBD1 might be the D (6 bases). V lost 5 bases and J 4 bases, leaving 12 bases between the germline ends. The V gene's germline CDR1 is SEHNR and CDR2 FQNEAQ (reference sequence). This CDR3 has 15 amino acids. The CDR3 spells CASSKGGQYNSPLHF. The CDR3 DNA follows: TGTGCCAGCAGCAAGGGGGGGCAGTATAATTCACCCCTCCACTTT.

This clonotype was counted a few times. This chain joins TRBV4-2 and TRBJ1-1; D ambiguous. CDR1 and CDR2 from the germline V gene are LGHNA and YNFKEQ. This CDR3 contains 14 residues. Trimming removed 2 bases at V and 0 bases at J, with 7 bases between. Here the CDR3 reads CASSQPGLNTEAFF. DNA for the CDR3: TGTGCCAGCAGCCAACCGGGCCTGAACACTGAAGCTTTCTTT.

In this sample, this clonotype turned up a few times. The V gene is TRBV7-8, the J gene TRBJ2-1; D ambiguous. CDR3 length: 13 residues. Germline lookup yields CDR1 SGHVS and CDR2 FQNEAQ. Trimming shortened V by 1 base and J by 7 bases, and 8 bases separated the two germline ends. CDR3 sequence (DNA): TGTGCCAGCAGCTTAGTGTATTTGAATGAGCAGTTCTTC. Protein sequence: CASSLVYLNEQFF. The full variable domain, rest sourced from reference TRBV7-8 and TRBJ2-1, is GAGVSQSPRYKVAKRGQDVALRCDPISGHVSLFWYQQALGQGPEFLTYFQNEAQLDKSGLPSDRFFAERPEGSVSTLKIQRTQQEDSAVYLCASSLVYLNEQFFGPGTRLTVL.

The chain combines TRBV7-3 with TRBJ2-7; maybe TRBD2 (5 bases). Germline CDR1 SGHTA, CDR2 FQGTGA. V was trimmed by 1 base and J by 4 bases, leaving 11 bases between them. The CDR3 is 14 amino acids. The CDR3: CASSLNGVTYEQYF. For the CDR3, the DNA is TGTGCCAGCAGCTTAAACGGGGTTACTTACGAGCAGTACTTC.

The rearrangement uses TRBV4-3 and TRBJ1-2, with 9 bases fitting TRBD1. Germline V gene sequence: CDR1 LGHNA, CDR2 YSLEER. Trimming cost V 0 bases and J 2 bases; bases outside gene matches: 1. The CDR3 spans 15 residues. The chain's CDR3 is CASSQEGQGNYGYTF. The DNA of the CDR3 is TGCGCCAGCAGCCAAGAGGGACAGGGCAACTATGGCTACACCTTC.

The gene calls are TRBV7-2 and TRBJ2-1; TRBD2 matches 7 bases. CDR3 length equals 15 residues. Trimming took 3 bases from V and 6 from J; bases not matched to a gene: 8. CDR1 is SGHTA, CDR2 FQGNSA, per germline. CDR3 nucleotide sequence: TGTGCCAGCAGCTTCGGGACTACGCCCAGCAATGAGCAGTTCTTC. It encodes CASSFGTTPSNEQFF. Filled out from reference TRBV7-2 and TRBJ2-1, the complete variable domain reads GAGVSQSPSNKVTEKGKDVELRCDPISGHTALYWYRQSLGQGLEFLIYFQGNSAPDKSGLPSDRFSAERTGGSVSTLTIQRTQQEDSAVYLCASSFGTTPSNEQFFGPGTRLTVL.

This clonotype was observed a few times. This chain links TRBV15 with TRBJ1-4, with 9 positions matching TRBD1. The CDR3 is 13 amino acids. J was trimmed by 13 bases and V by 0 bases; bases with no gene match: 3. CDR1 and CDR2 (germline): LNHNV, YYDKDF (reference sequence). The CDR3 loop reads CATSRDQTGGLFF. CDR3 DNA: TGTGCCACCAGCAGAGATCAGACAGGGGGACTGTTTTTT.

The chain employs TRBV19 and TRBJ2-6; D is uncertain. The CDR3 contains 14 residues. Germline V CDR1 and CDR2: LNHDA, SQIVND (reference sequence). The ends were cut back, 7 bases at V and 4 bases at J, with 11 bases in the middle. In nucleotides, the CDR3 is TGTGCCAGTAAAGGCTCTTTCGGGGCCAACGTCCTGACTTTC. This translates into CASKGSFGANVLTF.

Regarding this clonotype: Being one base from a much bigger clone, this may be a read error. The rearrangement uses TRBV28 and TRBJ1-5; D is unresolved. The CDR3 is made up of 14 amino acids. Germline V CDR1 and CDR2: MDHEN, SYDVKM. CDR3 coding DNA: TGTGCCGGCAGTTTTCCCCAGGTTAATCAGCCCCAGCATTTT. Amino acid sequence: CAGSFPQVNQPQHF.